The source of this T cell receptor beta chain is a study of cytomegalovirus exposure and HLA in healthy donors. For the study at large: Among about 179 million T cells, an earlier analysis found around 100 million unique TCR beta sequences.

The germline V gene encodes CDR1 KGHSH and CDR2 LQKENI. The CDR3 contains 13 residues. Trimming cost V 5 bases and J 5 bases, with 12 bases left between them. About this clone itself: Its antigen is still unknown.

Regarding donors, all were healthy bone marrow donors. With 60 Vbeta and 13 Jbeta primers, the PCR was carried out. This table comes from immunoSEQ multiplex PCR, and its TCRdb copy is limited to in-frame clones, with some not included. The sample includes some 150,000 clones, about 74% of them seen just once. Whole-study results and caveats: Looking again later, the authors saw that most CMV-associated TCR beta chains seemed HLA-restricted. Whilst most TCR sequences proved rare, a subset of public TCRs occurred across many donors.

This clonotype was obtained from a woman in her forties or fifties in good health and CMV-seronegative. Specimen: PBMCs. The chain combines TRBV18 with TRBJ2-5, with D possibly matching TRBD1 (6 bases). The CDR3 coding sequence is TGTGCCAGCTCATCCGGGACAAGGGAGACCCAGTACTTC. Translated, it gives CASSSGTRETQYF.